These T cell receptor beta chains were read from a single sample in a study of cytomegalovirus exposure and HLA in healthy donors. Using immunoSEQ multiplex PCR, the repertoire was profiled, and TCRdb retains in-frame clones only, with some absent. The sample lists 150,000 to 200,000 clones, roughly 80% occurring once. What was sequenced was PBMCs. The source is a woman aged 40 to 55 in good health and CMV-seronegative. Each CDR3 is given with its conserved first and last residue. D genes are given only for firm matches. Not all rows give a size; the values are once, few, many and, for expanded clones, a class.

j_call clone_size d_call cdr3_length v_call cdr3_nt cdr3_aa
TRBJ2-7 - TRBD2 16 TRBV7-2 TGTGCCAGCAGCCGGACTAGCGGGGGTCTAAATTACGAGCAGTACTTC CASSRTSGGLNYEQYF
TRBJ2-5 - TRBD2 14 TRBV7-7 TGTGCTAGCAGCGTGGGGGGGGGTGGCGAGACCCAGTACTTC CASSVGGGGETQYF
TRBJ2-2 once - 16 TRBV9 TGTGCCAGCAGCGGACCACTGGGGGAGGGGGTCGGGGAGCTGTTTTTT CASSGPLGEGVGELFF
TRBJ2-2 - TRBD2 18 TRBV5-1 TGCGCCAGCAGCCTCGGGCCTAGCGGGATGAAAGGCACCGGGGAGCTGTTTTTT CASSLGPSGMKGTGELFF
TRBJ1-3 - TRBD1 15 TRBV6-5 TGTGCCAGCAGTTACGTGACAGGGTTCGGAAACACCATATATTTT CASSYVTGFGNTIYF
TRBJ2-3 - - 15 TRBV28 TGTGCCAGCGCCGTTCAGCCGGGAGTTGCTGATACGCAGTATTTT CASAVQPGVADTQYF
TRBJ1-1 - TRBD1 13 TRBV2 TGTGCCAGCAGGGGGGACAGGCTGTCTGAAGCTTTCTTT CASRGDRLSEAFF
TRBJ2-3 - - 18 TRBV5-1 TGCGCCAGCAGCTTGGCCGGTCAAGCGAAAGGCCGCGCAGATACGCAGTATTTT CASSLAGQAKGRADTQYF
TRBJ1-1 - - 13 TRBV7-9 TGTTCCAGCAGCCAGACATCGAACACTGAAGCTTTCTTT CSSSQTSNTEAFF
TRBJ2-1 - TRBD2 16 TRBV10-3 TGTGCCATCAGTGTCGGACTAGCGGGTGTTTACAATGAGCAGTTCTTC CAISVGLAGVYNEQFF
TRBJ1-2 - - 13 TRBV28 TGTGCCAGCAGCGGCGGGGGCGCGAATGGCTACACCTTC CASSGGGANGYTF